One and the same sample provided the 15 T cell receptor beta chains below, sequenced in a study of control samples from healthy donors and cancer patients. Libraries were prepared by immunoSEQ multiplex PCR; TCRdb keeps only in-frame clonotypes and omits some of them. The table shows about 170,000 clones, with around nine tenths occurring only once. The sequencing sample was made of blood. The receptor set was obtained from a man under 40 in good health.

V gene TRBV7-8 combines with J gene TRBJ1-2; unclear D gene. The ends were cut back, 8 bases at V and 2 bases at J, with 6 bases in the middle. The CDR3 contains 11 residues. Germline V gene lookup returns CDR1 SGHVS and CDR2 FQNEAQ. The DNA of the CDR3 is TGTGCCAGCGGGGTAAACTATGGCTACACCTTC. Protein sequence: CASGVNYGYTF.

In its sample, this clone was seen once. The chain recombines TRBV7-9 with TRBJ2-2; D may be TRBD1 (5 bases). V was shortened by 5 bases and J by 7 bases, with 8 bases between the two germline ends. Germline V gene data show CDR1 as SEHNR and CDR2 as FQNEAQ (reference sequence). The CDR3 is 12 residues long. The CDR3 protein is CASSQGNGELFF. The CDR3 bases are TGTGCCAGCAGCCAGGGAAACGGGGAGCTGTTTTTT. Full variable domain (missing parts from reference TRBV7-9 and TRBJ2-2): DTGVSQNPRHKITKRGQNVTFRCDPISEHNRLYWYRQTLGQGPEFLTYFQNEAQLEKSRLLSDRFSAERPKGSFSTLEIQRTEQGDSAMYLCASSQGNGELFFGEGSRLTVL.

CDR3 sequence: CASSLAGGGANEQFF. The CDR3 nucleotides are TGTGCCAGCAGCTTGGCCGGCGGGGGGGCTAATGAGCAGTTCTTC. The rearrangement uses TRBV5-4 and TRBJ2-1, with 9 bases that match TRBD2. Trimming cost V 0 bases and J 7 bases; bases outside gene matches: 5. Germline V CDR1 and CDR2: SGHNT, YYREEE (reference sequence). The CDR3 spans 15 residues.

V gene TRBV6-6 combines with J gene TRBJ2-1, with D unclear. Trimming pared 0 bases from V and 8 bases from J, leaving 2 bases between. CDR3 size: 11 residues. Germline CDR1 reads MNHNY; CDR2 reads SVGAGI (reference sequence). CDR3 sequence (DNA): TGTGCCAGCAGTTACTCCCATGAGCAGTTCTTC. Translated, it gives CASSYSHEQFF.

Of note for this clone: Other nucleotide sequences in the sample specify the same CDR3. The chain uses TRBV15 and TRBJ1-1; D unresolved. Germline values: CDR1 LNHNV, CDR2 YYDKDF (reference sequence). The CDR3 runs to 13 residues. Trimming pared 0 bases from V and 2 bases from J, leaving 4 bases between. This CDR3 is CATSREGNTEAFF. CDR3 bases: TGTGCCACCAGCAGAGAAGGTAACACTGAAGCTTTCTTT.

The chain employs TRBV11-3 and TRBJ2-1, with 10 bases fitting TRBD2. This CDR3 has 17 residues. Germline trimming cut 8 bases from V and 8 bases from J; bases unmatched to any gene: 18. The germline V gene has CDR1 SGHNT and CDR2 YENEEA. The CDR3 reads CASHHAILAGRHDEQFF. CDR3 bases: TGTGCCAGCCACCACGCTATACTAGCGGGGCGCCACGATGAGCAGTTCTTC.

The rearrangement links TRBV7-6 to TRBJ2-4, with TRBD2 identical over 9 bases. Per germline, CDR1 SGHVS and CDR2 FNYEAQ. CDR3 size: 16 residues. J was trimmed by 1 base and V by 4 bases; bases with no gene match: 5. CDR3 nucleotides: TGTGCCAGCAGCTCGGGCGGGAGGGCGGCCAAAAACATTCAGTACTTC. It yields the protein CASSSGGRAAKNIQYF.

The gene calls are TRBV2 and TRBJ1-1, with 9 bases matching TRBD1. V lost 8 bases and J lost 4; bases outside the gene matches: 2. Germline CDR1 SNHLY, CDR2 FYNNEI. The CDR3 totals 12 residues. In DNA, the CDR3 is TGTGCCAGCTCACAGGGGGCCACTGAAGCTTTCTTT. It translates to CASSQGATEAFF.

The chain carries TRBV5-5 and TRBJ2-1; 7 bases match TRBD2. The germline V gene encodes CDR1 SGHKS and CDR2 YYEKEE (reference sequence). The V and J ends lost 4 bases and 9 bases, in that order; junction bases with no gene match: 4. The CDR3 contains 12 residues. The CDR3 nucleotides are TGTGCCAGCAGCGCCGGGGAGGGTGAGCAGTTCTTC. As protein: CASSAGEGEQFF.

The genes are TRBV27 and TRBJ2-7; D remains ambiguous. Germline V gives CDR1 MNHEY, CDR2 SMNVEV (reference sequence). CDR3 length equals 14 residues. V was pared by 2 bases and J by 3 bases, with 11 bases between. Here the CDR3 reads CASSLTRLGYEQYF. The CDR3 DNA reads TGTGCCAGCAGTTTAACTCGGCTGGGCTACGAGCAGTACTTC.

The chain uses TRBV25-1 and TRBJ2-7; 8 positions match TRBD2. The CDR3 covers 15 residues. With V trimmed by 4 bases and J by 3 bases, 8 bases remained unmatched. Germline V CDR1 and CDR2: MGHDK, SYGVNS. As DNA, the CDR3 is TGTGCCAGCAGTGTTCGTAGCGGGGAGAACTACGAGCAGTACTTC. It encodes CASSVRSGENYEQYF.

J is TRBJ2-5 and V is TRBV5-1; 7 bases match TRBD1. The CDR3 contains 14 residues. Per the germline V gene, CDR1 is SGHRS and CDR2 is YFSETQ. V was pared by 4 bases and J by 5 bases, with 8 bases of the junction left unmatched. The DNA of the CDR3 is TGCGCCAGCAGCGGGGGACAGCCTGGGGAGACCCAGTACTTC. Amino acids: CASSGGQPGETQYF.

This sequence joins TRBV19 and TRBJ1-1; a possible D gene is TRBD1 (6 bases). Per the germline V gene, CDR1 is LNHDA and CDR2 is SQIVND (reference sequence). V was trimmed by 7 bases and J by 6 bases, leaving 18 bases between them. The CDR3 extends over 14 amino acids. CDR3 sequence reads: CASTWGDRQSEAFF. The CDR3 coding sequence is TGTGCCAGTACTTGGGGTGACAGGCAGTCTGAAGCTTTCTTT.

The genes are TRBV9 and TRBJ2-3; tentatively, D is TRBD2 (5 bases). The CDR3 totals 15 residues. The V gene's germline CDR1 is SGDLS and CDR2 YYNGEE. Trimming removed 3 bases at V and 2 bases at J, with 13 bases between. The CDR3 DNA is TGTGCCAGCAGCGCCACTAGTCCTGACACAGATACGCAGTATTTT. This encodes CASSATSPDTDTQYF.

The chain carries TRBV19 and TRBJ2-7; 7 bases are shared with TRBD2. The V segment lost 7 bases and the J segment 0 bases; nucleotides outside the gene matches: 6. CDR3 length equals 14 residues. Germline assignment: CDR1 LNHDA and CDR2 SQIVND (reference sequence). The CDR3: CASKGTTSSYEQYF. In DNA, the CDR3 is TGTGCCAGTAAAGGGACTACAAGCTCCTACGAGCAGTACTTC.